The present TCR beta chain was sequenced within a study of Ad26.COV2.S vaccination and SARS-CoV-2 variants. Documented treatment: roughly 19 received Ad26.COV2.S at low or high dose, single or two shots; roughly five received placebo; per-sample allocation not given. At day 63 after the first vaccine or placebo injection, samples were drawn. As its vector, the vaccine had Ad26, which expressed Wuhan-strain SARS-CoV-2 spike. Study-wide results and caveats: Reported findings describe substantial breadth in spike-specific CD8+ and CD4+ T cell responses following vaccination.

Sequenced by immunoSEQ multiplex PCR; TCRdb stores in-frame clones only, minus some. This sample has 300,000 to 400,000 clones, with about 87% found just once. CDR1 and CDR2 (germline): SGHRS, YFSETQ. The trim removed 0 bases at V and 2 bases at J, leaving 13 bases unmatched. This CDR3 is built from 18 residues. To note about this clone: What it binds is not known.

The chain recombines TRBV5-1 with TRBJ1-1; TRBD1 agrees at 7 bases. The sequence was obtained from a person aged 18-60 years who received the Ad26.COV2.S COVID-19 vaccine or a placebo. The sample consisted of peripheral blood, taken in a trial of Ad26.COV2.S vaccine versus placebo. CDR3 protein: CASSLARDTGVFNTEAFF. DNA for the CDR3: TGCGCCAGCAGCTTGGCAAGGGATACAGGGGTTTTTAACACTGAAGCTTTCTTT.